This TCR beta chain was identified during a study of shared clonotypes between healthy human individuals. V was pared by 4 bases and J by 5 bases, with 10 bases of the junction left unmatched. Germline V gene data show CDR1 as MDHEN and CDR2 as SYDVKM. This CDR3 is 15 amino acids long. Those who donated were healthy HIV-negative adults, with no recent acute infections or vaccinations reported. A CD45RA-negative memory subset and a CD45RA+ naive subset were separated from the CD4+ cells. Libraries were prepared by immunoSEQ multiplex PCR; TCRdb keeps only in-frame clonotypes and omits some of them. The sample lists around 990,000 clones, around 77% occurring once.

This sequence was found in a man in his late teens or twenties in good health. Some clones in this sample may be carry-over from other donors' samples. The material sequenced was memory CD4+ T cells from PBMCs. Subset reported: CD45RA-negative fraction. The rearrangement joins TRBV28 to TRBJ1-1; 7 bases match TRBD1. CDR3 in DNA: TGTGCCAGCAGTTCCACTGGGACAGTTGGAACTGAAGCTTTCTTT. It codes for CASSSTGTVGTEAFF.